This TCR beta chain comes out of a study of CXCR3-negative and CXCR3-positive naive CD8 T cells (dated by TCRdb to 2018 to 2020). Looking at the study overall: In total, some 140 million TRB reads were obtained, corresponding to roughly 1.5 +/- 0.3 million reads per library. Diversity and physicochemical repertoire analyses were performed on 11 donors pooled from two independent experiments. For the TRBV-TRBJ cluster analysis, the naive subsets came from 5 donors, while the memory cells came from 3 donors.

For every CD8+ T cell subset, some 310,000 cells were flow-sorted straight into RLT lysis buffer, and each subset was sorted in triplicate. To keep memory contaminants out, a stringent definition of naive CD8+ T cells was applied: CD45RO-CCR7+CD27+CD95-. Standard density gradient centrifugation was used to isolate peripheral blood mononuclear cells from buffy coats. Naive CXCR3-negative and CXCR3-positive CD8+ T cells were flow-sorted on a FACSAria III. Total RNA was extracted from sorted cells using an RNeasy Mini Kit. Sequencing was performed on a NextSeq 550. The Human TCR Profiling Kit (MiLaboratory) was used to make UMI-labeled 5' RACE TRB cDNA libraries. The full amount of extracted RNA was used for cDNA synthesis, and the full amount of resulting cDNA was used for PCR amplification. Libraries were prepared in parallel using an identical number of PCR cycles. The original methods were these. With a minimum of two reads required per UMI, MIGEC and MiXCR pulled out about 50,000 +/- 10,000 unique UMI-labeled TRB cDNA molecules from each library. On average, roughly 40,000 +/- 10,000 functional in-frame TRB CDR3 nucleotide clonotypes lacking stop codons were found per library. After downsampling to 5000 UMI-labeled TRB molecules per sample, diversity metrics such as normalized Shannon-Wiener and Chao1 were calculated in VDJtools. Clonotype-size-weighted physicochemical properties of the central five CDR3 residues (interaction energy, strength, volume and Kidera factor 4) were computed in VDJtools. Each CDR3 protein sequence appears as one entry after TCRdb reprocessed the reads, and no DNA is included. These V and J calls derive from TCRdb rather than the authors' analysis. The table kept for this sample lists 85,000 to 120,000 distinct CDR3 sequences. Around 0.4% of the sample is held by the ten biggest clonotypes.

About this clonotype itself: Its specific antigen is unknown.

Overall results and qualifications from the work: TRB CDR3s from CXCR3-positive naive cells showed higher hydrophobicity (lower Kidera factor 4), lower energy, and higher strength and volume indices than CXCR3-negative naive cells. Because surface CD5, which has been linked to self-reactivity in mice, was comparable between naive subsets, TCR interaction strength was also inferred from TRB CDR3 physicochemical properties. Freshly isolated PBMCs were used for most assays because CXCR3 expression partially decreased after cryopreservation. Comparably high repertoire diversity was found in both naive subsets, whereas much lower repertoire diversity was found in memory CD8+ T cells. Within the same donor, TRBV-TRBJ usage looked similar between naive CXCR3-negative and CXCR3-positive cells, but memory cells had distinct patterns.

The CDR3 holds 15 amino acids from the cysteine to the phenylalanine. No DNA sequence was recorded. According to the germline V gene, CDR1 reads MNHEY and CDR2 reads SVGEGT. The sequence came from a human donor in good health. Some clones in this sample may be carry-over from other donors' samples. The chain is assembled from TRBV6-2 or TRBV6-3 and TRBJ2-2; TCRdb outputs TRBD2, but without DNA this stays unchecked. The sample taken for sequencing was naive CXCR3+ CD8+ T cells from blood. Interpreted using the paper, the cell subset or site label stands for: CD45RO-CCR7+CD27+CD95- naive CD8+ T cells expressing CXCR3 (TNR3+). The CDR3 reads CASSQLRGRVWELFF.